This is a list of T cell receptor beta chains from one sample in a study of neurological immune-mediated disorders. TCRdb re-analysed the 5' RACE reads in MiXCR, keeping a single row per CDR3 protein. The repertoire holds 75,000 to 80,000 distinct CDR3 sequences, 5% to 5.5% seen once, with approximately 2.2% in the top ten. Specimen: PBMCs. The source of these receptors is a woman in her 30s with multiple sclerosis. CDR3s include the opening cysteine and the closing phenylalanine or tryptophan.

V gene: TRBV3-1; CDR3 protein: CASSQASDTGPQETQYF
V gene: TRBV2; CDR3 protein: CASSTRPRGNSPLHF
V gene: TRBV28; CDR3 protein: CATTPGRSYNEQFF
V gene: TRBV5-1; CDR3 protein: CASSLLQGLNTGELFF
V gene: TRBV10-3; CDR3 protein: CAISESRNTDTQYF
V gene: TRBV5-1; CDR3 protein: CASSLEVFRNYGYTF
V gene: TRBV5-1; CDR3 protein: CASSLDINEQFF
V gene: TRBV5-6; CDR3 protein: CASSLMGGGYGYTF
V gene: TRBV5-1; CDR3 protein: CASSSDRPIRETQYF
V gene: TRBV10-3; CDR3 protein: CAISGLLGLADNF
V gene: TRBV12-3/TRBV12-4; CDR3 protein: CASSLGASGEWYEQYF
V gene: TRBV5-1; CDR3 protein: CASSPGQTSGNTIYF
V gene: TRBV20-1; CDR3 protein: CSAPPGQGKTQYF
V gene: TRBV5-1; CDR3 protein: CASGIRDGTGELFF
V gene: TRBV14; CDR3 protein: CASPFISGSNTGELFF
V gene: TRBV20-1; CDR3 protein: CSARQGADEKLFF
V gene: TRBV5-6; CDR3 protein: CASSLGQGGNKTQNF
V gene: TRBV20-1; CDR3 protein: CSARVGLAGNTGELFF
V gene: TRBV3-1; CDR3 protein: CASSQVPSRNEQFF
V gene: TRBV6-1; CDR3 protein: CASGGAGSYNEQFF
V gene: TRBV4-1; CDR3 protein: CASSQIEAGELFF
V gene: TRBV25-1; CDR3 protein: CASSESDRAGELFF
V gene: TRBV20-1; CDR3 protein: CSARGGGRETQYF
V gene: TRBV19; CDR3 protein: CASTGFDGYTF
V gene: TRBV12-3/TRBV12-4; CDR3 protein: CASGGTGAYNEQFF
V gene: TRBV4-2; CDR3 protein: CASSQDDGYTF
V gene: TRBV7-2; CDR3 protein: CASRAPGGRVGDTQYF
V gene: TRBV29-1; CDR3 protein: CSVTGRSMNTEAFF
V gene: TRBV20-1; CDR3 protein: CSARDSPRSSYNEQFF
V gene: TRBV7-9; CDR3 protein: CASMAVVPHEPETGSAYGYTF
V gene: TRBV5-1; CDR3 protein: CASSTFQMNTGELFF
V gene: TRBV6-1; CDR3 protein: CASSEWQGFIWF
V gene: TRBV5-1; CDR3 protein: CASSLAIFRRDAGANVLTF
V gene: TRBV7-9; CDR3 protein: CASSLGVGRETSYNEQFF
V gene: TRBV14; CDR3 protein: CASSQTDSANSHLHF
V gene: TRBV5-1; CDR3 protein: CASSNGQGSNQPQHF
V gene: TRBV20-1; CDR3 protein: CSALLGVSGNTIYF
V gene: TRBV18; CDR3 protein: CASSPPLGQRFNNEQFF
V gene: TRBV20-1; CDR3 protein: CSASGFWPKGHTEAFF
V gene: TRBV5-6; CDR3 protein: CASSLGGSSSYNSPLHF
V gene: TRBV20-1; CDR3 protein: CSASDFAEGKNIYF
V gene: TRBV25-1; CDR3 protein: CASSSTKLAGRADTQYF
V gene: TRBV19; CDR3 protein: CASSRGQGDTEAFF
V gene: TRBV10-3; CDR3 protein: CAISDGNYEQYF
V gene: TRBV10-3; CDR3 protein: CAISREGNEQYF
V gene: TRBV29-1; CDR3 protein: CSAGGQENTEAFF
V gene: TRBV5-5; CDR3 protein: CASSYRGYSNQPQHF
V gene: TRBV7-3; CDR3 protein: CASSRALGETQYF
V gene: TRBV20-1; CDR3 protein: CSAPTPAREVRELFF
V gene: TRBV10-3; CDR3 protein: CATAPPGPALNVLTF
V gene: TRBV18; CDR3 protein: CASSDGHLLAKNIQYF
V gene: TRBV24-1; CDR3 protein: CATGNAGTLAASTDTQYF
V gene: TRBV5-1; CDR3 protein: CASSLPSTGHVSRTRGNEQFF
V gene: TRBV7-2; CDR3 protein: CASSLGSGTSGNYEQYF
V gene: TRBV27; CDR3 protein: CASSDSGTGAYNEQFF